The sequence of this T cell receptor beta chain was determined in a study of regulatory T cells in long-lasting Graves disease. Study results and caveats: Patients whose Graves' disease persisted exhibited lower TCR diversity than those newly diagnosed.

CDR3 size: 15 residues. Germline V gene sequence: CDR1 SGDLS, CDR2 YYNGEE. The germline V and J ends were trimmed by 2 bases and 0 bases, with 12 bases remaining between them. This clonotype has only a few counts. Its antigen is still unknown. Construction of the TCR beta libraries employed iRepertoire HTBI primers in conjunction with Arm-PCR of CDR3 regions. TCRdb re-called the multiplex PCR reads with MiXCR, one entry per CDR3 protein. The sample has 450,000 to 500,000 distinct CDR3 sequences; 15% to 20% are singletons. Time point described: newly diagnosed GD, antithyroid drugs for less than 3 months. PBMC-derived RNA was used for the TCR library. Patients were enrolled at an endocrinology department in Xi'an, China. This sample was also put to use in a study of T cells in Graves' hyperthyroidism and ophthalmopathy. As reported in that work: The TCR CDR3 was amplified in a first-round RT-PCR using the HTBI primer set. Blood also showed most of the thyroid clonotypes that were expanded above 0.001.

The rearrangement uses TRBV9 and TRBJ2-7; the D is unclear. This material consisted of peripheral blood mononuclear cells (PBMCs), taken at new diagnosis, from a patient treated with antithyroid drugs. The receptor's source is a man between 40 and 49 years old with Graves disease. The CDR3 nucleotides read TGTGCCAGCAGCGTGGCTGGAAGTAGCTCCTACGAGCAGTACTTC. It codes for CASSVAGSSSYEQYF. The variable domain in full, with the rest retrieved from reference TRBV9 and TRBJ2-7, is DSGVTQTPKHLITATGQRVTLRCSPRSGDLSVYWYQQSLDQGLQFLIQYYNGEERAKGNILERFSAQQFPDLHSELNLSSLELGDSALYFCASSVAGSSSYEQYFGPGTRLTVT.